This section outlines one T cell receptor (beta chain) sequence together with its context. The target antigen is unknown. The data belong to a study of T cell responses to AZD1222 COVID-19 vaccine. The repertoire was sequenced with immunoSEQ multiplex PCR; TCRdb's copy has only in-frame clones and lacks some. The table records about 140,000 clones, 85% to 95% of them present only once. Findings and caveats of the study: Repertoire samples came only from after the peak T cell response. Spike-specific TCR breadth and depth both grew after two AZD1222 doses. Most donors were white British and more were female, and clonal diversity was possibly underestimated.

Germline trimming cut 1 base from V and 10 bases from J; bases unmatched to any gene: 10. Germline V gene lookup returns CDR1 SEHNR and CDR2 FQNEAQ (reference sequence). The CDR3 is made up of 16 amino acids. The sample in question was peripheral blood, obtained after recovery from COVID-19. The chain links TRBV7-9 to TRBJ2-1; 10 bases align to TRBD2. This sequence was found in an adult who had recovered from COVID-19. The CDR3 protein is CASSLELSSGSGEQFF. The CDR3 DNA follows: TGTGCCAGCAGCTTAGAATTGTCTAGCGGGAGTGGAGAGCAGTTCTTC. Complete variable domain (other parts from reference TRBV7-9 and TRBJ2-1): DTGVSQNPRHKITKRGQNVTFRCDPISEHNRLYWYRQTLGQGPEFLTYFQNEAQLEKSRLLSDRFSAERPKGSFSTLEIQRTEQGDSAMYLCASSLELSSGSGEQFFGPGTRLTVL.